The next 15 T cell receptor beta chains were all read from a single sample in a study of cytomegalovirus exposure and HLA in healthy donors. A multiplex PCR was run with 60 Vbeta primers and 13 Jbeta primers. This table comes from immunoSEQ multiplex PCR, and its TCRdb copy is limited to in-frame clones, with some not included. The table includes 65,000 to 90,000 clones, around 80% detected once. Sequencing was performed on PBMCs. The receptors come from a man younger than 45 in good health and CMV-seronegative.

Note on this clone: A junction boundary mismatches the germline segment, possibly from a read error. V gene TRBV7-9 combines with J gene TRBJ1-1, with D possibly TRBD1 on 6 matching bases. This CDR3 has 15 amino acids. Germline CDR1 SEHNR, CDR2 FQNEAQ (reference sequence). The CDR3 protein is CSSGTRRGANTEAFF. Written as DNA, the CDR3 is TGTTCCAGCGGGACGCGCCGGGGGGCGAACACTGAAGCTTTCTTT.

This clone showed up just once. The chain is built from TRBV7-9 and TRBJ2-1; 7 bases align to TRBD2. V shed 4 bases, J shed 7 bases, and the junction held 4 bases outside the gene matches. The germline gives CDR1 SEHNR, CDR2 FQNEAQ (reference sequence). The CDR3 is 13 amino acids. CDR3 sequence: CASSSRGGNEQFF. DNA of the CDR3: TGTGCCAGCAGCTCTCGGGGAGGGAATGAGCAGTTCTTC.

This chain joins TRBV11-3 and TRBJ1-1, with a tentative D call TRBD1 (5 bases). Between the trimmed V and J ends, which lost 4 bases and 0 bases, there was a span of 9 bases. The germline V gene encodes CDR1 SGHNT and CDR2 YENEEA. This CDR3 spans 14 amino acids. Here the CDR3 DNA reads TGTGCCAGCAGCTCCCAGGGCGTGAACACTGAAGCTTTCTTT. This encodes CASSSQGVNTEAFF.

The chain carries TRBV6-5 and TRBJ2-7; perhaps TRBD1 as D (6 bases). This CDR3 has 14 amino acids. V lost 0 bases to trimming and J lost 2 bases, with 8 bases between them. Germline V gives CDR1 MNHEY, CDR2 SVGAGI. CDR3 DNA sequence: TGTGCCAGCAGTTACTCGCAGGGGACCTACGAGCAGTACTTC. This translates into CASSYSQGTYEQYF.

The V gene is TRBV4-2, the J gene TRBJ2-7; D remains ambiguous. Germline V CDR1 and CDR2: LGHNA, YNFKEQ. This CDR3 is 14 amino acids long. Trimming left V 0 bases short and J 4 bases short, with 10 bases between. CDR3 protein: CASSQESGPYEQYF. The DNA for the CDR3 is TGTGCCAGCAGCCAAGAGTCGGGTCCGTACGAGCAGTACTTC.

The chain recombines TRBV5-6 with TRBJ2-3; maybe TRBD2 (5 bases). CDR3 length equals 15 residues. Trimming stripped 0 bases from V and 1 base from J, with 9 bases between. Germline CDR1 reads SGHDT; CDR2 reads YYEEEE. The CDR3 DNA is TGTGCCAGCAGCTTGGCTGGTAGCGGCACAGATACGCAGTATTTT. It codes for CASSLAGSGTDTQYF.

This clone showed up just once. This chain connects TRBV5-8 to TRBJ1-1; 7 nucleotides align to TRBD1. Germline loops: CDR1 SGHTS, CDR2 YDEGEE. The CDR3 has 15 amino acids. The J segment lost 1 base and the V segment lost 2 bases, leaving 5 bases of the junction unmatched. CDR3 sequence (DNA): TGTGCCAGCAGCTTCGGAGACAGGGAGAACACTGAAGCTTTCTTT. This codes for CASSFGDRENTEAFF.

J is TRBJ2-7 and V is TRBV2; D not certain. The CDR3 totals 11 residues. Between the trimmed V and J ends, which lost 4 bases and 6 bases, there was a span of 7 bases. CDR1 and CDR2 (germline): SNHLY, FYNNEI. The CDR3 is CASSGGGEQYF. The CDR3 nucleotides read TGTGCCAGCAGTGGAGGCGGCGAGCAGTACTTC.

The V gene is TRBV10-2, the J gene TRBJ2-7; TRBD2 agrees at 7 bases. The CDR3 sequence is 15 residues long. V shed 6 bases and J 6 bases; nucleotides not matched to a gene: 14. Germline assignment: CDR1 WSHSY and CDR2 SAAADI. The CDR3 region is CASSPGGRETGEQYF. CDR3 sequence (DNA): TGCGCCAGCAGCCCCGGAGGGCGGGAGACGGGCGAGCAGTACTTC.

The genes are TRBV7-2 and TRBJ2-3, with D uncertain. CDR3 length: 15 amino acids. V lost 2 bases and J 2 bases, leaving 11 bases between the germline ends. Germline assignment: CDR1 SGHTA and CDR2 FQGNSA. The chain's CDR3 is CASSLIPRNTDTQYF. The CDR3 nucleotides read TGTGCCAGCAGCTTAATTCCCAGGAACACAGATACGCAGTATTTT.

This chain links TRBV6-4 with TRBJ2-2, with a weak D call TRBD2 (5 bases). Per germline, CDR1 MRHNA and CDR2 SNTAGT. The CDR3 runs 14 residues. The V gene lost 3 bases and the J gene lost 5 bases, with 10 bases spanning the gap. The CDR3 protein is CASSERGQTGELFF. The CDR3 DNA is TGTGCCAGCAGTGAACGGGGTCAGACCGGGGAGCTGTTTTTT.

The sample holds one count of this clone. The junction shows a germline mismatch at one end, possibly a read error. The CDR3 is CASSPRTGEEQYF. The CDR3 DNA follows: TGTGCTAGCAGCCCAAGGACAGGGGAAGAGCAGTACTTC. The chain has TRBV7-7 and TRBJ2-7; 9 nucleotides line up with TRBD1. The CDR3 runs 13 residues. Germline lookup yields CDR1 SSHAT and CDR2 FNYEAQ (reference sequence).

V gene TRBV6-5 combines with J gene TRBJ1-2; no definite D call. The germline V gene encodes CDR1 MNHEY and CDR2 SVGAGI. This CDR3 is 13 amino acids long. The V end was cut by 0 bases, the J end by 8 bases, with 10 bases between. The CDR3 is CASSYSTMGGYTF. The CDR3 nucleotides read TGTGCCAGCAGTTACTCTACAATGGGCGGCTACACCTTC.

This clone was observed a handful of times. The rearrangement joins TRBV6-5 to TRBJ1-4; 7 bases are shared with TRBD1. The length of the CDR3 is 15 residues. From germline, CDR1 is MNHEY and CDR2 SVGAGI. The ends lost 6 bases at V and 4 bases at J; junction bases unmatched: 8. CDR3 residues: CASRRDSSHNEKLFF. The CDR3 bases are TGTGCCAGCAGGAGGGACAGCTCCCATAATGAAAAACTGTTTTTT.

This clone occurred many times. The chain employs TRBV7-3 and TRBJ2-2; D not certain. Trimming removed 3 bases from V and 2 bases from J, with 7 bases in between. This CDR3 contains 14 residues. Germline CDR1 and CDR2: SGHTA and FQGTGA. The CDR3 nucleotides are TGTGCCAGCAGCTTTTCAGGAAACACCGGGGAGCTGTTTTTT. Translating it yields CASSFSGNTGELFF.